This TCR beta chain comes out of a study of cytomegalovirus exposure and HLA in healthy donors (dated by TCRdb to the late 2010s). As for the study more broadly: According to an earlier analysis of several hundred of the donors, roughly 180 million T cells yielded approximately 120 million unique TCR beta sequences and more than 250 Gb of sequence data. An early release covering approximately 600 HLA-typed donors comprised approximately 290 gigabases of sequencing data and 85 million to 100 million unique TCR sequences. The genetic ancestry cluster associated with self-reported Caucasian donors included 80% to 90% of the roughly 400 genotyped donors. The study aimed to test whether signatures of past pathogen exposure could be identified by cataloging public T cell receptors. The study profiled the T cell repertoires of approximately 700 subjects by immunosequencing and related them to cytomegalovirus serostatus. A separate validation cohort of roughly 120 different subjects was used in addition to the roughly 670-subject first cohort. To predict cytomegalovirus infection status, the study brought together high-throughput TCR immunosequencing, statistical association of individual TCRs with disease status, and machine learning. A later analysis re-analyzed previously published TCR beta repertoires from several hundred donors and added high-resolution HLA genotyping to study TCR occurrence patterns. The later analysis used no new phenotypic data to find candidate immune exposures, relying instead on TCR beta sequences and their occurrence across donors. An earlier analysis of approximately 630 of the donors applied high-throughput TCR beta sequencing to assess whether each TCR beta V gene segment acted as functional or pseudogenic. Alongside the repertoire data, information on donor age, sex, ethnicity and CMV serostatus was compiled. A later genetic analysis took genome-wide SNP genotypes for about 55% of the 666 donors and used that subset as a discovery cohort. All discovery cohort repertoires had been generated using a single sequencing platform. Both class I and class II loci were covered by HLA typing, at four-digit resolution. Typing coverage varied by locus: roughly 620-630 donors for A, B, C, DRB1 and DQB1; under 550 for DQA1; over 600 for DPA1; 400 to 480 for DPB1. A few DR-DQ haplotypes were treated as single units for association and clustering because of strong linkage in the cohort. Across approximately 420 genotyped donors of the cohort, an average of about 250,000 unique TCR beta nucleotide sequences per donor were sequenced, and roughly 17% of those sequences were non-productive.

Receptor libraries were prepared by the immunoSEQ multiplex PCR assay. For the multiplex PCR, a mixture combining 60 forward primers for TCR Vbeta segments and 13 reverse primers for TCR Jbeta segments was used. Amplification of the CDR3 region of rearranged TCR beta genes was performed with a multiplex PCR assay on genomic DNA. The Illumina HiSeq System was used to sequence the amplified TCR beta libraries as 87-base-pair reads. For the original study's pipeline: Across the 700 or so repertoires, a later analysis counted approximately 83 million unique TCR beta chains, around 10 million of which were shared by at least two donors. To remove PCR and sequencing errors, raw reads were error-corrected and collapsed into unique sequences using a nearest-neighbor algorithm that merged closely related sequences. Alignment of CDR3 sequences to IMGT reference sequences was used to assign V, D and J gene segments. For a sequence to be retained, a match of at least six nucleotides was required to both a V gene segment and a J gene segment. A rearrangement was called productive if the CDR3 had no stop codons and remained in frame with V and J, and every other rearrangement was called non-productive. Following IMGT convention, CDR3 was defined as the stretch from the second conserved V-encoded cysteine up to the conserved J-encoded phenylalanine. The earlier analysis of 450 to 750 of the donors excluded any sequence lacking an unambiguous match to a single V gene segment. In an earlier analysis of several hundred of the donors, V segments were called functional above 56.7% productive rearrangements and were called segregating when the between-donor standard deviation exceeded 5%. To diagnose cytomegalovirus status from the catalog of TCR beta chain sequences, a statistical classification framework was built. In a later analysis, TCR nucleotide sequences were compared against IMGT/GENE-DB human TR gene sequences so that V and J genes could be assigned. The TCRdist pipeline was used in a later analysis to assign CDR3 sequences and most-parsimonious VDJ recombination scenarios. A later analysis defined each TCR beta chain by its CDR3 amino acid sequence plus V-gene family, and excluded reads lacking a unique V-gene family. In a later analysis, 500 to 700 highly shared, low-generation-probability nucleotide sequences were removed to address suspected cross-contamination and a sequencing artifact. A later analysis calculated a clonal expansion index for each public chain from normalized within-repertoire ranks of inferred template counts. In a later analysis, generation probabilities were computed using a VDJ recombination model fitted to out-of-frame rearrangements, and the results were checked against IGoR. Hypergeometric tests were used in a later analysis to score TCR-TCR, TCR-HLA and TCR-CMV co-occurrence, with a repertoire-size bias correction applied to the TCR pairs. To estimate false discovery rates, a later analysis permuted the HLA or CMV assignments 20 times. In a later analysis, co-occurring TCRs were grouped with DBSCAN, and TCRdist sequence similarity was added when clustering was performed within HLA-allele-positive subsets. Repertoires with fewer than 30,000 or more than 120,000 public chains, plus five repertoires with anomalous nucleotide sharing, were excluded from co-occurrence clustering. TCRdb obtained this table from immuneACCESS and retained in-frame rearrangements with V and J assigned. These tables miss some clones; where compared with another copy, unresolved V genes account for less than half of the shortfall, and the remainder is unexplained. Clonal size and the V and J genes are those of that table, whereas D and trimming came from the DNA. The sample table shows around 170,000 clones, and around 80% are seen once. The ten largest clones represent 1% of the sample.

The cohort comprised some 700 healthy bone marrow donors. All cohort members were sampled while nominally healthy, although unrecorded immune exposures were likely present. The donor was CMV seropositive and belonged to the group of 250 to 300 seropositive cohort members. Each donor provided a peripheral blood sample, and peripheral blood mononuclear cells were used for TCR beta sequencing. The Qiagen DNeasy Blood Extraction Kit was used to extract genomic DNA from the blood cell samples. Concerning this clone: Its antigen remains unidentified. One end of the junction is discordant with germline, which a read error may explain.

Broader findings and caveats from the paper: The 87-base-pair reads could not distinguish some IMGT-functional V segments, including TRBV6-2 and TRBV6-3, so those segments were excluded. This cohort had only TCR beta chains sequenced, and the lack of alpha or paired-chain data limited which features could be detected. In an earlier analysis of over 550 of the donors, most TCR beta V segments were observed in productive rearrangements about 87% or about 30% of the time, broadly matching IMGT annotations. The classifier was reported to diagnose cytomegalovirus status with high specificity and sensitivity in both the original and validation cohorts. It was suggested by the authors that the approach could potentially be generalized to other disease states and immunological phenotypes. Most TCR sequences were observed very rarely across donors, whereas some public TCRs were present in many individuals. Strong co-occurrence of HLA alleles, especially DR and DQ, made assigning TCR associations to individual alleles difficult. A cluster of highly shared sequence variants was judged likely to be a technical artifact of the sequencing pipeline. A further reported finding was that TCR beta sequences accurately predicted the HLA-A and HLA-B alleles for most subjects in the first cohort. V-gene and J-gene trimming of TCR beta chains was associated with a missense DCLRE1C variant in a later genetic analysis, and the association was replicated in an independent cohort. A later analysis associated 16,951 TCR beta sequences with specific HLA alleles at a false discovery rate of 0.05. Correlated functional status among segregating V segments might reflect linkage disequilibrium, but an unknown experimental factor could not be ruled out. In a later analysis, TCR association rates were found to vary across HLA loci, with the most associated TCRs seen for DRB1 alleles and the fewest for HLA-C alleles. Because HLA typing was missing for some donors at each locus, association tests included only the typed subset. For the cohort, immune exposure information was limited to CMV serostatus. A later analysis found that HLA-associated TCR beta chains were more clonally expanded and had lower generation probabilities than equally common non-associated chains. The study gave a list of 150 to 200 TCR beta chains associated with cytomegalovirus. Most CMV-associated TCR beta chains appeared to be HLA-restricted in a later analysis, and the HLA associations seemed to be driven largely by CMV exposure. A later genetic analysis reported fewer N-insertions in productive TCRs among donors in an Asian-associated ancestry cluster than the roughly 620-donor mean. A later analysis reported that several top co-occurrence clusters appeared linked to parvovirus B19, influenza, CMV and Epstein-Barr virus. About 15 rarely observed V segments, including chromosome 9 orphons, were excluded from the earlier analysis of some 590 of the donors because counts were too low. Presence/absence analyses assumed roughly uniform sequencing depth across donors, an assumption that may not hold. In vitro tests confirmed that a few of the cytomegalovirus-associated TCR beta chains recognize cytomegalovirus antigens.

The CDR3, cysteine through phenylalanine, is 14 amino acids long. The kept DNA is CDR3 alone, 42 bases in frame from the first base. CDR1 and CDR2 are drawn from the germline V gene: SGHTA, FQGNSA. The origin of this receptor is a woman aged 45-65 years in good health and CMV-seropositive. The sequence links TRBV7-2 to TRBJ1-1, with TRBD1 as a weak D call on 6 bases. Source material: PBMCs. The CDR3 protein sequence reads: CASSASDRGTEAIF. The DNA sequence follows: TGTGCCAGCAGCGCCTCGGACAGAGGCACTGAAGCTATCTTT.